Listed here is a single T cell receptor beta chain. This clone was counted between two and nine times. What this receptor recognizes is not known. No quality values exist for individual bases; no much larger clone is one base distant. A single peripheral blood draw of about 116 mL on average was collected from each donor into heparinised tubes. Using a panel that included CD45RO, CCR7, CD25, CD127, CD95 and CD27, naive, central memory, regulatory and stem cell-like memory CD4+ T cells were sorted on a BD FACSAria II. A purity above 98% was achieved for all sorted populations. PBMCs were separated immediately by Lymphoprep density gradient centrifugation and were stained directly, without being cultured. To minimize batch effects, samples were stained and sorted in pairs, one healthy donor with one patient per experiment. The High Capacity cDNA Reverse Transcription Kit was used to reverse transcribe all of the isolated RNA, meaning that expressed TCRB transcripts were what got sequenced. Deep immunoSEQ sequencing was performed on naive, central memory and regulatory T cell samples, with an average of roughly 3.5 million total reads per sample. Sorted cells were lysed in RLT buffer, and RNA was extracted using DNase-treated RNeasy Micro or Mini kits according to cell number. To prevent cross-contamination, every cell subset was processed on its own, while patient and healthy donor samples were processed together. Using the immunoSEQ multiplex PCR, TCRB sequences were amplified from cDNA into 87-bp fragments spanning the CDR3 region. Amplicons were sequenced on the Illumina HiSeq platform. On the authors' methods: Synthetic template baselines were used to correct PCR bias computationally, reads within Hamming distance 2 were collapsed together, and singletons that could not be merged were discarded. Reads were aligned to IMGT to assign V, D and J genes, CDR3 length, and insertions or deletions at six rearrangement sites. Within each subset, clonotype counts were normalized to sorted cell number, and only after that were true diversity and Gini coefficients computed with the tcR R package. Repertoire sharing was quantified using the overlap coefficient calculated on TCRB nucleotide sequences. As a proxy for the pre-selection repertoire, out-of-frame TCRB sequences from naive cells were analyzed. TCRdb carries this immuneACCESS record with in-frame sequences only. Its versions omit some clonotypes, under half of them owing to an unresolved V gene in the studies checked, with the rest unexplained. V and J calls and clone size are given by that table; D and trimming were obtained from the DNA. This sample is represented by 900,000 or so clones; 15% to 20% of them were singletons. The ten largest account for about 0.02% of the sample.

The germline V gene sets CDR1 to SGHRS and CDR2 to YFSETQ. The cysteine opens and the phenylalanine closes a CDR3 of 14 amino acids. Just the 42-base CDR3 DNA is kept, in frame starting at base 1. Trimming takes 1 base from V and 0 bases from J, and the germline ends sit 5 bases apart. This entry comes from a study of beta chain features in type 1 diabetes (dated by TCRdb to 2016 to 2019). The study in broad terms: No differences in mean age, gender distribution, total cell number or subset yield were found between patients and healthy donors. A total of 85 million to 140 million sorted cells were examined across all samples, and the number of cells per subset was strongly correlated with RNA yield. The study compared TCRB repertoires of sorted circulating CD4+ T cell subsets between recently diagnosed type 1 diabetes patients and matched healthy donors. Naive and central memory subsets were obtained from all 30 or so donors, but regulatory and stem cell-like memory subsets were isolated from only 8 patients and roughly 8 healthy donors.

What the research found in general, with its limitations: Naive, central memory and regulatory TCRB repertoires appeared to be more similar among patients than among healthy donors. Because cDNA was sequenced instead of genomic DNA, activated cells with high expression could be over-represented, although the groups did not differ in activation or CD3 levels. At VDJ recombination sites, type 1 diabetes patients had fewer insertions and more deleted nucleotides, which implies abnormalities in thymic rearrangement. A moderate but significant shortening of TCRB CDR3 length was observed in type 1 diabetes patients in all four CD4+ subsets. HLA sub-analyses involved small numbers of individuals, so any influence of HLA type on TCRB rearrangement remained unresolved. PCR may preferentially amplify shorter templates, but because patient and control samples were amplified and corrected together, any resulting skew would affect both groups equally.

In this chain, TRBV5-1 is recombined with TRBJ1-3, with the D gene not clear enough to name. The sample taken for sequencing was naive CD4+ T cells from blood. Read against the paper, the sample's cell subset or site label means: true naive CD4+ T cells. This receptor was obtained from a young woman in good health. The CDR3 in this case is CASSLSASGNTIYF. The base sequence is TGCGCCAGCAGCTTGTCAGCCTCTGGAAACACCATATATTTT.